The source of this T cell receptor (beta chain) is a study of blood T cell repertoires in COVID-19. The ends lost 3 bases at V and 7 bases at J; junction bases unmatched: 13. This CDR3 is built from 16 residues. Germline V gives CDR1 DFQATT, CDR2 SNEGSKA (reference sequence). Measured with immunoSEQ multiplex PCR; TCRdb has only the in-frame clones, and not every one. This sample yields 150,000 to 200,000 clones, of which over 75% are seen a single time; 11% belongs to the top ten. The chain has TRBV20-1 and TRBJ2-2; 8 bases match TRBD2. The clonotype comes from a human donor with active or convalescent COVID-19. The donor label of this sample is uncertain. Sequences were obtained from peripheral blood. The CDR3 here is CSASERGSIDHGELFF. CDR3 DNA: TGCAGTGCTAGTGAGCGGGGGTCGATCGACCACGGGGAGCTGTTTTTT.